The 8 T cell receptor beta chains reported below all come from one sample, sequenced in a study of radiotherapy plus CTLA-4 blockade in lung cancer. Libraries were prepared by immunoSEQ multiplex PCR; TCRdb keeps only in-frame clonotypes and omits some of them. The table records about 59,000 clones, around three quarters of them present only once. The sample in question was peripheral blood, obtained from a patient treated with radiotherapy plus ipilimumab. The source of these receptors is a human donor with non-small cell lung cancer whose response to radiotherapy plus ipilimumab could not be evaluated.

In regard to this clone: The sample contains more than one DNA sequence encoding this CDR3. The chain employs TRBV5-1 and TRBJ2-2; tentatively, D is TRBD2 (6 bases). Trimming cost V 0 bases and J 0 bases, with 9 bases left between them. Germline V gene data show CDR1 as SGHRS and CDR2 as YFSETQ. The length of the CDR3 is 16 residues. DNA of the CDR3: TGCGCCAGCAGCTTGGATATAGCGGCGAACACCGGGGAGCTGTTTTTT. Translated, it gives CASSLDIAANTGELFF.

This clone was counted ten times or more. The chain carries TRBV14 and TRBJ2-7; D possibly corresponds to TRBD1 (6 bases). V was clipped by 1 base and J by 0 bases, with 13 bases between them. The CDR3 totals 16 residues. Germline assignment: CDR1 SGHDN and CDR2 FVKESK. For the CDR3, the DNA is TGTGCCAGCAGCCAAGTCCACAGGGCCAGCTCCTACGAGCAGTACTTC. Translated: CASSQVHRASSYEQYF.

V gene TRBV6-6 combines with J gene TRBJ2-5; D may be TRBD1 (6 bases). Trimming cost V 7 bases and J 2 bases, with 14 bases left between them. CDR1 and CDR2 (germline): MNHNY, SVGAGI (reference sequence). There are 14 residues in the CDR3. The CDR3 sequence: CASTFTGSQETQYF. In DNA form, the CDR3 reads TGTGCCAGCACCTTTACAGGGTCACAAGAGACCCAGTACTTC.

The chain joins TRBV7-8 to TRBJ1-1; D is possibly TRBD1 (5 bases). The V end lost 5 bases, the J end lost 2 bases, and 12 bases lay between the germline ends. The germline gives CDR1 SGHVS, CDR2 FQNEAQ. This CDR3 comprises 14 residues. The DNA for the CDR3 is TGTGCCAGCAGCCTGGGACTCCTTAACACTGAAGCTTTCTTT. Translated, it gives CASSLGLLNTEAFF.

This clone was observed a few times. The chain is built from TRBV10-2 and TRBJ2-3; 13 nucleotides line up with TRBD2. With V trimmed by 0 bases and J by 6 bases, 6 bases remained unmatched. The CDR3 runs to 17 residues. Germline CDR1 WSHSY, CDR2 SAAADI. CDR3 residues: CASSESRTSGRIDTQYF. Written as DNA, the CDR3 is TGCGCCAGCAGTGAGTCCCGGACTAGCGGGAGAATCGATACGCAGTATTTT.

This clone appeared many times. This rearrangement joins TRBV21-1 to TRBJ2-7; the D call of TRBD2 is as the table states it, not checked on the DNA. TRBV21-1 is termed a pseudogene. The CDR3 spans 16 residues. CDR3 sequence: CASSKAGLAGVREQYF. The CDR3 nucleotides read TGTGCCAGCAGCAAAGCAGGGCTAGCGGGAGTGCGGGAGCAGTACTTC.

Comment on this clone: The sample carries other DNA sequences with the same CDR3. The CDR3 loop reads CASSIGAGATEAFF. The CDR3 region has the DNA TGTGCCAGTAGTATTGGGGCAGGGGCCACTGAAGCTTTCTTT. The chain is built from TRBV19 and TRBJ1-1; D might be TRBD1 (6 bases). This CDR3 comprises 14 residues. CDR1 and CDR2 (germline): LNHDA, SQIVND (reference sequence). Deletions cut 3 bases from V and 4 bases from J, with 12 bases between.

This rearrangement joins TRBV5-6 to TRBJ2-6; D ambiguous. The CDR3 runs to 14 residues. Germline loops: CDR1 SGHDT, CDR2 YYEEEE. V was shortened by 4 bases and J by 2 bases, with 7 bases between the two germline ends. The CDR3 here is CASSPLAGANVLTF. The CDR3 DNA sequence: TGTGCCAGCAGCCCTCTTGCTGGGGCCAACGTCCTGACTTTC.